Sequencing of this T cell receptor beta chain was carried out in a study of shared clonotypes between healthy human individuals (TCRdb year 2020). Turning to the overall study: A couple of women and three men aged 18 to 49 years were included in the cohort. Per donor, three plates each were used for CD4 naive and CD4 memory, two for CD8 naive, and one for CD8 memory. To estimate repertoire size and how much clonotype sharing occurs between individuals, the study deeply sequenced the blood TCR repertoires of several healthy adults. To increase sequencing depth and limit assay-specific biases, different laboratories used diverse techniques to prepare libraries and sequence TCR repertoires. Between about 0.94 and 8.9 billion PBMCs per donor were obtained by leukapheresis.

TCR CDR3 regions were amplified from genomic DNA by multiplex PCR using the deep immunoSEQ assay. Genomic DNA extracted from each cell subset was distributed evenly over all wells of several immunoSEQ 96-well plates, and each plate served as one replicate. For sorted subsets, each replicate PCR was loaded with 150 to 250 ng genomic DNA, equivalent to 25,000 to 30,000 T cell genomes. Purified libraries were quantified with a Qubit 3.0 fluorometer, sized on a Bioanalyzer 2100, and re-quantified with the KAPA Library Quantification kit. Every immunoSEQ 96-well plate was sequenced on a dedicated single-read 150-cycle Illumina NextSeq 550 flow cell. Per the source publication's procedure: Because the immunoSEQ output held only junctional sequences and lacked quality scores, the filtering could not match the filtering applied to full-length reads. Sequences were annotated with PyIR, a Python wrapper for IgBLAST v1.9, using IMGT germline references to assign V/J genes and CDR3. Reads with weak V/J assignments (E-value above 1e-6), missing CDR3, stop codons, out-of-frame junctions, or ambiguous translated residues were removed. V3J clonotypes were defined as sequences sharing an identical inferred V gene, J gene, and CDR3 amino acid sequence. To compute the percentage overlap between repertoires, the number of shared unique clonotypes was divided by the size of the smaller repertoire. Repertoire richness was assessed with RTK rarefaction, the Chao1 estimator, and Recon v2.1 estimates of unobserved clonotypes. For all TCRbeta clonotypes obtained by the gDNA method from a handful of donors, generation probabilities were computed with OLGA. TCRdb re-hosts the immuneACCESS table, in-frame sequences only. Its copies lack some clones; in the studies checked, an unresolved V gene accounts for under half of them, and the cause for the rest is not known. Clone size and V and J calls were adopted from that table, with D and trimming inferred from the DNA. In all, the sample holds roughly 300,000 clones, and around 67% of those were seen once. The ten largest clones add up to over 9.5% of the sample.

Points on this clone: The antigen it recognizes is unknown. Per-base quality was not reported, and no clone a single base away is much larger than it.

The donors were healthy, HIV-negative adults who had no recently reported acute infections or vaccinations. Only Caucasian adults living in Nashville, Tennessee, USA were represented among the donors. CD4+ T cells were enriched by magnetic negative selection; naive cells were then positively selected on CD45RA, and the negative fraction formed the memory subset. After blood collection by leukapheresis, PBMCs were isolated using Ficoll-Histopaque density gradient centrifugation and then cryopreserved in the vapor phase of liquid nitrogen. Purity and quantity of every magnetically sorted T cell population were checked by analytical flow cytometry. From each sorted fraction, genomic DNA was isolated and quantified by UV absorbance on a Nanodrop 2000c. Counted from cysteine to phenylalanine, this CDR3 has 19 amino acids. Of the read, only the CDR3 DNA is kept; its 57 bases are in frame from base 1. Trimming accounts for 2 bases at V and 5 bases at J, while the number of junction bases matched to no gene is 20. As encoded in the germline V gene, CDR1 is SGHAT while CDR2 is FQNNGV.

What the work shows at the level of the full study, not this receptor alone: Even with the large sequencing depth, rarefaction of the sorted-subset datasets indicated that sequencing was incomplete. Because the study included a small number of donors, the genetic and exposure-history diversity represented was limited. Sampling was limited to blood, and TCR repertoires in tissue likely differ from TCR repertoires in blood. Higher generation probabilities were observed for clonotypes shared by all four sorted-subset donors than for non-shared clonotypes. About 5% of naive CD4, around 4% of naive CD8, 2% to 2.5% of memory CD4, and roughly 0.4% of memory CD8 clonotypes were shared across several donors. Larger estimated clonotype richness was generally found for naive subsets than for memory subsets. Pairwise subsampling indicated that sequencing depth was expected to affect the degree of clonotype sharing among donors.

The sequenced material came from memory CD4+ T cells sorted from blood. Per the publication, the cell subset or site label means: CD45RA-negative fraction. The chain uses TRBV11-2 and TRBJ1-2; TRBD1 agrees with 7 junctional bases. This receptor was taken from a man younger than 40 in good health. The CDR3 reads as follows: CASSLTPGTVLTFPYGYTF. The DNA is as follows: TGTGCCAGCAGCTTAACCCCCGGGACAGTCCTAACATTCCCTTATGGCTACACCTTC.